This is a list of T cell receptor beta chains from one sample in a study of CD8 T cells in Susac syndrome. TCRdb re-derived calls from the immunoSEQ multiplex PCR reads in MiXCR, one entry per CDR3 protein. The sample contains some 180,000 distinct CDR3 sequences, roughly 91% of which appear only once. The source material was CD4+ T cells from PBMCs. These receptors originate from a human donor with Susac syndrome. CDR3s include the opening cysteine and the closing phenylalanine or tryptophan. A D gene is named only where the DNA matches it firmly. Only some rows state a clone size, as once, few, many or a class for expanded clones.

clone_size j_call d_call v_call cdr3_nt cdr3_aa
- TRBJ1-5 TRBD1 TRBV19 TGTGCCAGTAGTATAGCGGGACAGGGATGGCAGCCCCAGCATTTT CASSIAGQGWQPQHF
- TRBJ2-1 TRBD2 TRBV3-1 TGTGCCAGCAGCCAAGCCGGGACTAGCTCCTACAATGAGCAGTTCTTC CASSQAGTSSYNEQFF
- TRBJ2-1 TRBD2 TRBV20-1 TGCAGTGCTAGAGGTAGCGGGAGTTCGAATGAGCAGTTCTTC CSARGSGSSNEQFF
few TRBJ1-1 - TRBV9 TGTGCCAGCAGCGTAGATCGGGGGGACACTGAAGCTTTCTTT CASSVDRGDTEAFF
- TRBJ2-4 TRBD2 TRBV4-1 TGCGCCAGCAGCCATTTTCTAGCGGGGGGGACAAAACGGGCCAAAAACATTCAGTACTTC CASSHFLAGGTKRAKNIQYF
- TRBJ2-3 TRBD2 TRBV20-1 TGCAGTGCGCAACTAGCGGGGGGGCCAGATACGCAGTATTTT CSAQLAGGPDTQYF
- TRBJ1-2 TRBD1 TRBV29-1 TGCAGCGTTGACCACGCCGGGAATGGACAGGGGGTTCGTGGCTACAACTTC CSVDHAGNGQGVRGYNF
- TRBJ2-3 - TRBV30 TGTGCCTGGAGTGTGGGGGGCAGCACAGATACGCAGTATTTT CAWSVGGSTDTQYF
- TRBJ2-3 - TRBV9 TGTGCCAGCAGCTTTGCCACAGATACGCAGTATTTT CASSFATDTQYF
- TRBJ1-1 - TRBV19 TGTGCCAGTAGGCCCGGGACCTTGAGGCAAGCTTTCTTT CASRPGTLRQAFF
- TRBJ1-5 - TRBV12-3/TRBV12-4 TGTGCCAGCAGTTTAGAGGGAGAACAGCCCCAGCATTTT CASSLEGEQPQHF
- TRBJ1-5 - TRBV6-5 TGTGCCAGCAGTTACTCGATTTGGGGAGATCAGCCCCAGCATTTT CASSYSIWGDQPQHF
once TRBJ1-2 TRBD1 TRBV18 TGTGCCAGCTCAGCAAGAGGACAGGGGGAATACTATGGCTACACCTTC CASSARGQGEYYGYTF
- TRBJ2-2 TRBD2 TRBV5-1 TGCGCCAGCGGAGCGGGGGGGAACACCGGGGAGCTGTTTTTT CASGAGGNTGELFF
few TRBJ2-7 TRBD2 TRBV28 TGTGCCAGCAGTTTATCAGGGACTACGGAGCAGTACTTC CASSLSGTTEQYF
- TRBJ2-1 TRBD2 TRBV7-3 TGTGCCAGCAGCTTACAAGCGGGGGGATACAATGAGCAGTTCTTC CASSLQAGGYNEQFF
- TRBJ1-5 - TRBV10-2 TGCGCCAGCAGTGGAGGGGGGCACAGACCTAATCAGCCCCAGCATTTT CASSGGGHRPNQPQHF
- TRBJ1-5 - TRBV19 TGTGCCAGTAGTGCAGGGATACAGCCCCAGCATTTT CASSAGIQPQHF
- TRBJ2-3 - TRBV5-1 TGCGCCAGCAGCTTGGCCGGCCTGGTTACAGATACGCAGTATTTT CASSLAGLVTDTQYF
- TRBJ2-1 - TRBV7-8 TGTGCCAGCAGCTTAGGCCTTTACAATGAGCAGTTCTTC CASSLGLYNEQFF
few TRBJ2-1 TRBD2 TRBV2 TGTGCCAGCAGCCCTACTAGCGGGAGCTACAATGAGCAGTTCTTC CASSPTSGSYNEQFF
- TRBJ1-6 - TRBV20-1 TGCAGTGCTAGAGACGGAGGGGGGTCACCCCTCCACTTT CSARDGGGSPLHF
- TRBJ1-6 TRBD1 TRBV2 TGTGCCGGACAGGCATATCGGGATTCACCCCTCCACTTT CAGQAYRDSPLHF
- TRBJ2-5 TRBD2 TRBV4-1 TGCGCCAGCAGCCAAGATTGGGCTAGCGGGGGCCAAGAGACCCAGTACTTC CASSQDWASGGQETQYF
- TRBJ1-1 TRBD1 TRBV9 TGTGCCAGCAGCGCACCCAGGGGGCAGGTCACTGAAGCTTTCTTT CASSAPRGQVTEAFF
- TRBJ1-2 TRBD1 TRBV7-6 TGTGCCAGCAGCTCCAGACAGGGGCTCGGGGATGGCTACACCTTC CASSSRQGLGDGYTF
once TRBJ2-7 TRBD2 TRBV20-1 TGCAGTGCCTCCGACCTAGCGGGAGGGCGTTACGAGCAGTACTTC CSASDLAGGRYEQYF
few TRBJ2-7 TRBD1 TRBV7-3 TGTGCCAGCAGCCCACAGGGGACGACCTACGAGCAGTACTTC CASSPQGTTYEQYF
- TRBJ1-1 - TRBV12-3/TRBV12-4 TGTGCCAGCAGTTTAAACAAAGGAGTCGCTGAAGCTTTCTTT CASSLNKGVAEAFF
- TRBJ2-2 TRBD1 TRBV5-1 TGCGCCAGCAGGGCGACAGGGGACTCCGGGGAGCTGTTTTTT CASRATGDSGELFF
once TRBJ2-7 - TRBV7-9 TGTGCCAGCAGCTTATCTTCTAGCACCAACGAGCAGTACTTC CASSLSSSTNEQYF
- TRBJ1-2 TRBD1 TRBV28 TGTGCCAGCAGTTCCGGACAGGTTCGGGTCTATGGCTACACCTTC CASSSGQVRVYGYTF
- TRBJ2-1 - TRBV9 TGTGCCAGCAGCCAAGGACTCAGGGGCGATGAGCAGTTCTTC CASSQGLRGDEQFF
- TRBJ2-7 - TRBV18 TGTGCCAGCTCACCACCAGATAAAACCTACGAGCAGTACTTC CASSPPDKTYEQYF
- TRBJ1-1 - TRBV20-1 TGCAGTGCTTCGGGACATCCGAACACTGAAGCTTTCTTT CSASGHPNTEAFF
- TRBJ2-1 - TRBV7-2 TGTGCCAGCAGCTTAGGAGCGAACAGGCGGTACAATGAGCAGTTCTTC CASSLGANRRYNEQFF
once TRBJ2-5 - TRBV12-3/TRBV12-4 TGTGCCAGCGTTAGGCAGCCGGAACAAGAGACCCAGTACTTC CASVRQPEQETQYF
once TRBJ1-2 - TRBV12-3/TRBV12-4 TGTGCCAGCAGTTTATCGGGTCTGGATGGCTACACCTTC CASSLSGLDGYTF
- TRBJ2-7 - TRBV5-1 TGCGCCAGCAGCTTGGATGCCGAGCAGTACTTC CASSLDAEQYF
- TRBJ2-4 - TRBV7-9 TGTGCCAGCAGCTTACCTCTATCTTTTCAGGGATCCAAAAACATTCAGTACTTC CASSLPLSFQGSKNIQYF
- TRBJ2-5 TRBD2 TRBV20-1 TGCAGTGCTAGTCTAGCGGGGGGTAGGCAGACCCAGTACTTC CSASLAGGRQTQYF